This TCR beta chain was identified during a study of radiotherapy plus CTLA-4 blockade in lung cancer. Study-wide findings and caveats: Per reports, early blood T cell clone dynamics, plus interferon-beta, forecast response most strongly.

The assay was immunoSEQ multiplex PCR, and TCRdb's table has in-frame clones only and misses some. The sample lists some 25,000 clones, 71% occurring once. This clone was seen just once. The antigen is unknown. The CDR3 sequence is 15 residues long. V gave up 4 bases and J gave up 0 bases, with 11 bases separating them. Germline-derived CDR1 and CDR2 are LNHDA and SQIVND (reference sequence). The rearrangement uses TRBV19 and TRBJ2-3, with D perhaps TRBD1 (5 bases). The TCR originated in a human donor with non-small cell lung cancer whose response to radiotherapy plus ipilimumab could not be evaluated. This specimen consisted of peripheral blood, obtained from a patient treated with radiotherapy plus ipilimumab. CDR3 DNA sequence: TGTGCCAGTAGTACACGACAGCCTAGCACAGATACGCAGTATTTT. Its translation: CASSTRQPSTDTQYF.